This T cell receptor beta chain was captured by sequencing in a study of CD4 T cells in relation to SARS-CoV-2 and coronaviruses. Repertoires were generated with immunoSEQ multiplex PCR, while TCRdb's copy carries only in-frame clones and drops some. This table has about 15,000 clones, around 80% appearing once. The unexposed donors gave CD4+ T cells in about 2011-2018, prior to COVID-19. Isolation of CD4+ T cells took place after approximately 11 days in culture. Germline V CDR1 and CDR2: DFQATT, SNEGSKA (reference sequence). The CDR3 has 17 residues. With V trimmed by 3 bases and J by 3 bases, 12 bases remained unmatched. About this clone itself: Its specificity is unknown.

This chain uses TRBV20-1 with TRBJ2-7, with 12 nucleotides matching TRBD2. Sequenced input: CD4+ T cells from PBMCs, cultured in vitro. The sequence was collected from a human donor in good health. CDR3 region: CSASSWTSGIRSYEQYF. The CDR3 bases are TGCAGTGCTAGTAGTTGGACTAGCGGGATAAGGAGCTACGAGCAGTACTTC.